Shown below are 14 T cell receptor beta chains from a single sample sequenced in a study of regulatory T cells in long-lasting Graves disease. As to time point: persistent/refractory GD, antithyroid drugs over 5 years with positive TRAb. The TCR library was made from RNA extracted from PBMCs. CDR3 regions were amplified by Arm-PCR using iRepertoire HTBI primers to build TCR beta libraries. TCRdb itself ran the multiplex PCR reads through MiXCR, one entry per CDR3 protein. Counted here are 350,000 to 450,000 distinct CDR3 sequences, around 20% occurring once; the ten biggest clones make up roughly an eighth. The sample here was peripheral blood mononuclear cells (PBMCs), taken when the disease was refractory, from a patient treated with antithyroid drugs. Receptor source: a female donor with Graves disease.

About this clonotype itself: This may be a read error, as it is one base from a much larger clone. This sequence joins TRBV27 and TRBJ1-5; tentative D call: TRBD1 (6 bases). The ends were cut back, 0 bases at V and 7 bases at J, with 13 bases in the middle. The CDR3 contains 15 residues. CDR1 is MNHEY, CDR2 SMNVEV, per germline (reference sequence). In nucleotides, the CDR3 is TGTGCCAGCAGTTTATCGATAACAGGGAAACAGCCCCAGCATTTT. It yields the protein CASSLSITGKQPQHF.

V gene TRBV27 combines with J gene TRBJ2-5; no firm D call. Germline CDR1 MNHEY, CDR2 SMNVEV (reference sequence). This CDR3 region has 13 residues. V was cut by 2 bases and J by 5 bases, with 9 bases left in between. CDR3 amino acids: CASSLEESETQYF. The DNA of the CDR3 is TGTGCCAGCAGTTTAGAAGAATCGGAGACCCAGTACTTC.

The chain has TRBV19 and TRBJ2-6; 7 bases agree with TRBD2. The CDR3 is 15 amino acids. CDR1 and CDR2 from the germline V gene are LNHDA and SQIVND (reference sequence). V was clipped by 3 bases and J by 2 bases; unmatched bases: 1. CDR3 sequence reads: CASSIGGAGANVLTF. CDR3 DNA sequence: TGTGCCAGTAGTATTGGGGGGGCTGGGGCCAACGTCCTGACTTTC. Combining the CDR3 with reference TRBV19 and TRBJ2-6 gives the whole variable domain DGGITQSPKYLFRKEGQNVTLSCEQNLNHDAMYWYRQDPGQGLRLIYYSQIVNDFQKGDIAEGYSVSREKKESFPLTVTSAQKNPTAFYLCASSIGGAGANVLTFGAGSRLTVL.

This clonotype occurred many times. CDR3: CASKMGYEQYF. CDR3 coding DNA: TGTGCCAGCAAAATGGGTTACGAGCAGTACTTC. The V and J genes are TRBV12-3 or TRBV12-4 and TRBJ2-7; the D is unclear. V was shortened by 7 bases and J by 4 bases, with 8 bases between the two germline ends. CDR3 length: 11 residues.

In this sample, this clonotype turned up a few times. The J gene is TRBJ1-1, the V gene TRBV30; 9 bases are a match to TRBD1. Germline-derived CDR1 and CDR2 are GTSNPN and SVGIG (reference sequence). V was pared by 8 bases and J by 5 bases, with 6 bases of the junction left unmatched. The CDR3 totals 12 residues. CDR3 region: CARDRVLTEAFF. CDR3 coding DNA: TGTGCCAGGGACAGGGTCCTAACTGAAGCTTTCTTT.

V and J are TRBV10-2 and TRBJ2-5, with TRBD2 matching 13 bases. V lost 11 bases and J lost 5; bases outside the gene matches: 8. Germline CDR1 WSHSY, CDR2 SAAADI. This CDR3 spans 14 amino acids. The CDR3 nucleotides are TGCGCCGTTGCCGGGACTAGCGGGATGGAGACCCAGTACTTC. This sequence encodes CAVAGTSGMETQYF.

This clonotype was counted at least ten times. This sequence joins TRBV6-1 and TRBJ2-2; D not certain. The length of the CDR3 is 12 residues. Trimming shortened V by 2 bases and J by 11 bases, and 9 bases separated the two germline ends. Germline V gene sequence: CDR1 MNHNS, CDR2 SASEGT. Here the CDR3 DNA reads TGTGCCAGCAGTGAAATGGGCGGAGAGCTGTTTTTT. Translation: CASSEMGGELFF.

This clonotype came up many times. This chain uses TRBV24-1 with TRBJ1-1, with D possibly matching TRBD1 (6 bases). Germline V gene data show CDR1 as KGHDR and CDR2 as SFDVKD. Trimming removed 3 bases from V and 6 bases from J, with 10 bases in between. CDR3 length equals 13 residues. CDR3 region: CATSDLQGSEAFF. CDR3 nucleotide sequence: TGTGCCACCAGTGATCTACAGGGCTCTGAAGCTTTCTTT.

This clonotype was recorded a few times. The V and J genes are TRBV4-1 and TRBJ1-4; D unresolved. V shed 3 bases and J shed 1 base, with 18 bases lying between them. This CDR3 spans 18 amino acids. In germline, CDR1 is MGHRA, CDR2 YSYEKL. CDR3 nucleotide sequence: TGCGCCAGCAGCCAGATTGCGGGAAATAGAGGAACTAATGAAAAACTGTTTTTT. It codes for CASSQIAGNRGTNEKLFF.

This clonotype was seen a handful of times. The CDR3 region is CASSLDSGRARTGELFF. The DNA of the CDR3 is TGCGCCAGCAGCTTGGATAGCGGGAGGGCCCGCACCGGGGAGCTGTTTTTT. The rearrangement joins TRBV5-1 to TRBJ2-2; 11 bases align to TRBD2. Germline V gene lookup returns CDR1 SGHRS and CDR2 YFSETQ. V lost 0 bases to trimming and J lost 4 bases; unmatched junction nucleotides: 5. CDR3 length equals 17 residues.

This clonotype was seen once. The DNA of the CDR3 is TGTGCCAGCAGTTCTCAAGATACGCAGTATTTT. Protein product: CASSSQDTQYF. The V and J genes are TRBV28 and TRBJ2-3; the D is unclear. The CDR3 loop spans 11 amino acids. Trimming left V 4 bases short and J 5 bases short, with 4 bases between. Per the germline V gene, CDR1 is MDHEN and CDR2 is SYDVKM.

The chain has TRBV2 and TRBJ2-2; 7 bases are shared with TRBD1. CDR1 is SNHLY and CDR2 is FYNNEI in the germline V gene. J gave up 5 bases and V 6 bases, and 15 bases lay outside the gene matches. CDR3 length: 17 residues. The CDR3 is CASSLRHSEGATGELFF. CDR3 nucleotide sequence: TGTGCCAGCAGCCTAAGACACTCAGAGGGGGCGACCGGGGAGCTGTTTTTT. Filled out from reference TRBV2 and TRBJ2-2, the complete variable domain reads EPEVTQTPSHQVTQMGQEVILRCVPISNHLYFYWYRQILGQKVEFLVSFYNNEISEKSEIFDDQFSVERPDGSNFTLKIRSTKLEDSAMYFCASSLRHSEGATGELFFGEGSRLTVL.

A note on this clonotype: A much more abundant neighbour one base away suggests this may be a read error. The chain carries TRBV5-5 and TRBJ1-1; the D is unclear. The CDR3 loop spans 12 amino acids. Per the germline V gene, CDR1 is SGHKS and CDR2 is YYEKEE (reference sequence). CDR3 residues: CAGSRERTEAFF. DNA for the CDR3: TGTGCCGGCAGCCGAGAAAGGACTGAAGCTTTCTTT.

The CDR3 sequence: CASSQDAWGNNQPQHF. The CDR3 bases are TGCGCCAGCAGCCAAGACGCTTGGGGGAACAATCAGCCCCAGCATTTT. J is TRBJ1-5 and V is TRBV4-1; perhaps TRBD1 as D (5 bases). The ends were cut back, 0 bases at V and 3 bases at J, with 12 bases in the middle. Germline loops: CDR1 MGHRA, CDR2 YSYEKL. The CDR3 sequence is 16 residues long.